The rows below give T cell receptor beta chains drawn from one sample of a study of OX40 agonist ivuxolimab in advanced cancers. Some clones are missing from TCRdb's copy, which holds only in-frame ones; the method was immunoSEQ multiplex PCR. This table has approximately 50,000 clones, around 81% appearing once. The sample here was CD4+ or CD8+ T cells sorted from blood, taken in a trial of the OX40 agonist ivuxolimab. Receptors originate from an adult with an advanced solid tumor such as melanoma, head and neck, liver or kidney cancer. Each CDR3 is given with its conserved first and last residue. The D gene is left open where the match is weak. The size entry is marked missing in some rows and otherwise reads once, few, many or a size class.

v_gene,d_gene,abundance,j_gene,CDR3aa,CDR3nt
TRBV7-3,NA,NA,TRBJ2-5,CASSLNGIQETQYF,TGTGCCAGCAGCTTAAACGGGATCCAAGAGACCCAGTACTTC
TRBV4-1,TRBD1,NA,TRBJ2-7,CASSQGNATGGFYDYEQYF,TGCGCCAGCAGCCAGGGGAACGCGACAGGGGGCTTTTATGACTACGAGCAGTACTTC
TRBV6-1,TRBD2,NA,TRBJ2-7,CASSPGLAEHYEQYF,TGTGCCAGCAGTCCCGGACTAGCGGAACACTACGAGCAGTACTTC
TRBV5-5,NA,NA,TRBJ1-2,CASSLEGTPNYGYTF,TGTGCCAGCAGCTTGGAGGGGACACCAAACTATGGCTACACCTTC
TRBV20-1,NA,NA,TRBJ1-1,CSASRGIEAFF,TGCAGTGCTAGCAGAGGTATAGAAGCTTTCTTT
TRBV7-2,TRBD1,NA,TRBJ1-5,CASSLEQGNQPQHF,TGTGCCAGCAGCTTAGAACAGGGGAATCAGCCCCAGCATTTT
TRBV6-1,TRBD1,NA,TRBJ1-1,CASSRQGLNTEAFF,TGTGCCAGCAGTAGACAGGGACTGAACACTGAAGCTTTCTTT
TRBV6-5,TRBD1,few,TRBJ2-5,CASSWGTGRETQYF,TGTGCCAGCAGTTGGGGGACAGGGAGAGAGACCCAGTACTTC
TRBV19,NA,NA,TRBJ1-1,CASKGGTALNTEAFF,TGTGCCAGTAAGGGGGGTACAGCCTTGAACACTGAAGCTTTCTTT
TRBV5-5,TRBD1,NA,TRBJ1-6,CASSLWAGGVNSPHHF,TGTGCCAGCAGCTTGTGGGCAGGGGGCGTAAATTCACCCCACCACTTT
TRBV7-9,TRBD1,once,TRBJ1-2,CASSIYGTGYGYTF,TGTGCCAGCAGCATTTACGGGACAGGGTATGGCTACACCTTC
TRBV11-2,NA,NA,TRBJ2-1,CASSFTRSSYNEQFF,TGTGCCAGCAGCTTTACTAGGAGCTCCTACAATGAGCAGTTCTTC
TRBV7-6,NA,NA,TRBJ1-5,CAPFGRCNQPQHF,TGTGCCCCATTCGGGCGTTGCAATCAGCCCCAGCATTTT
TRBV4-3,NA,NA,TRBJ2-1,CASSPQLGGGYNEQFF,TGCGCCAGCAGCCCCCAGCTGGGGGGCGGCTACAATGAGCAGTTCTTC
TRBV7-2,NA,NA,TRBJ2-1,CASSLGLMNEQFF,TGTGCCAGCAGCTTAGGTCTTATGAATGAGCAGTTCTTC
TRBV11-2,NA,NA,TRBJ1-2,CASSLVGRTNYGYTF,TGTGCCAGCAGCTTAGTGGGGCGGACTAACTATGGCTACACCTTC
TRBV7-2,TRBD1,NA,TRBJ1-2,CASTQGQGAWGYTF,TGTGCCAGCACCCAGGGACAGGGGGCCTGGGGCTACACCTTC
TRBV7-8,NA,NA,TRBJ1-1,CASRVSLNTEAFF,TGTGCCAGCAGAGTCAGCTTGAACACTGAAGCTTTCTTT
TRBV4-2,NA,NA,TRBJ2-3,CASSQDRARDTQYF,TGTGCCAGCAGCCAAGATAGGGCTAGGGATACGCAGTATTTT
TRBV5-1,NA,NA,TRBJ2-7,CASSLEASEFGNEQYF,TGCGCCAGCAGCTTGGAAGCGTCGGAGTTCGGGAACGAGCAGTACTTC
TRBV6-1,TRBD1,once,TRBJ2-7,CASRGQGGRYEQYF,TGTGCCAGCAGAGGACAGGGCGGTAGGTACGAGCAGTACTTC
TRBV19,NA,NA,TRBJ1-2,CASSMEWGYGYTF,TGTGCCAGTAGTATGGAATGGGGCTATGGCTACACCTTC
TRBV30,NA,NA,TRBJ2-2,CAWSRASGGELFF,TGTGCCTGGAGTCGGGCCTCGGGAGGGGAGCTGTTTTTT
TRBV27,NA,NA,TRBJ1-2,CASSSTGTLNNYGYTF,TGTGCCAGCAGTTCTACCGGGACACTTAATAACTATGGCTACACCTTC
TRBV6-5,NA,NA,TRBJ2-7,CASSYSTPRAYEQYF,TGTGCCAGCAGTTACTCGACACCAAGGGCCTACGAGCAGTACTTC
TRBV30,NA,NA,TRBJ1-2,CAWSGNYGYTF,TGTGCCTGGAGTGGGAACTATGGCTACACCTTC
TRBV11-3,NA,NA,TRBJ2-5,CASSLEETQYF,TGTGCCAGCAGTCTTGAAGAGACCCAGTACTTC
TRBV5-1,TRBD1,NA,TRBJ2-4,CASSFRDRGHIQYF,TGCGCCAGCAGCTTCCGGGACAGGGGACACATTCAGTACTTC
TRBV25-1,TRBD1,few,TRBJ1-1,CASSESRQGRAFF,TGTGCCAGCAGTGAAAGTCGACAGGGGAGGGCTTTCTTT
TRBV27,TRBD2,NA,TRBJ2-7,CASSLSGASGVPSYEQYF,TGTGCCAGCAGTTTATCGGGGGCTAGCGGGGTTCCCTCCTACGAGCAGTACTTC
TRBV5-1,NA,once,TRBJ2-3,CASSAGFTDTQYF,TGCGCCAGCAGCGCGGGGTTCACAGATACGCAGTATTTT
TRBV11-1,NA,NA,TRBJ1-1,CASSLRRLDTEAFF,TGTGCCAGCAGCCTACGTCGGTTGGACACTGAAGCTTTCTTT
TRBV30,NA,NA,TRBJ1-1,CAWSGPANTEAFF,TGTGCCTGGAGTGGCCCGGCGAACACTGAAGCTTTCTTT
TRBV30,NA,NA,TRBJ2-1,CAWRADAYNEQFF,TGTGCCTGGAGGGCGGATGCCTACAATGAGCAGTTCTTC
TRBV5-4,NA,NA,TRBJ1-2,CASSSREGRGYYGYTF,TGTGCCAGCAGCTCCCGGGAGGGCAGGGGATACTATGGCTACACCTTC
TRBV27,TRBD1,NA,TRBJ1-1,CASSLQGGTEAFF,TGTGCCAGCAGTTTGCAGGGGGGCACTGAAGCTTTCTTT
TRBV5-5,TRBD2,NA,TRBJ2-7,CASSLLADTYEQYF,TGTGCCAGCAGCTTGCTAGCGGATACCTACGAGCAGTACTTC
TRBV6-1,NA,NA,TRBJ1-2,CASTGKGYGYTF,TGTGCCAGCACGGGCAAAGGCTATGGCTACACCTTC
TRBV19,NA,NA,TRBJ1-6,CASSIRGAHNSPLHF,TGTGCCAGTAGTATCCGGGGGGCGCATAATTCACCCCTCCACTTT
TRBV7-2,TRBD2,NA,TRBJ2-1,CASSSTSGGVQEQFF,TGTGCCAGCAGCTCGACTAGCGGGGGGGTCCAAGAGCAGTTCTTC
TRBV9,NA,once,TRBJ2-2,CASSVHRISTGELFF,TGTGCCAGCAGCGTCCACAGGATTTCCACCGGGGAGCTGTTTTTT
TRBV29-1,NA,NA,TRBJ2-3,CSVAGVAVDTQYF,TGCAGCGTTGCGGGTGTGGCGGTAGATACGCAGTATTTT
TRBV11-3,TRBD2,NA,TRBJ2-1,CASSPGAGGIGEQFF,TGTGCCAGCAGCCCCGGAGCGGGAGGGATCGGTGAGCAGTTCTTC
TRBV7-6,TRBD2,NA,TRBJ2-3,CASSLTTLAGGSDTQYF,TGTGCCAGCAGCTTAACCACTCTAGCGGGGGGGTCAGATACGCAGTATTTT
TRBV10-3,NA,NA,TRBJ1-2,CAISGGRDLGGYTF,TGTGCCATCAGTGGGGGCAGGGATTTAGGCGGCTACACCTTC
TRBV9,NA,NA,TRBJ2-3,CASSLKVGFTDTQYF,TGTGCCAGCAGCCTCAAAGTAGGATTCACAGATACGCAGTATTTT
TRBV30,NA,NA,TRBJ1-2,CAWSVGYGYTF,TGTGCCTGGAGTGTAGGGTATGGCTACACCTTC